The subject of this entry is one T cell receptor beta chain. The antigen is undetermined. Primers: 60 Vbeta forward and 13 Jbeta reverse. In the original processing: In a later analysis, 80 million to 100 million unique TCR beta chains included roughly 11 million shared by two or more donors. Sequenced by immunoSEQ multiplex PCR; TCRdb stores in-frame clones only, minus some. Clone size and V and J calls were adopted from that table, with D and trimming inferred from the DNA. The data show 150,000 or so clones, 60% to 85% seen once. The data are from a study of cytomegalovirus exposure and HLA in healthy donors. General observations from the study: Researchers reported in a later analysis that a missense DCLRE1C variant was tied to TCR beta V- and J-gene trimming.

CDR3 size: 13 residues. Germline assignment: CDR1 SEHNR and CDR2 FQNEAQ (reference sequence). Deletions cut 3 bases from V and 7 bases from J, with 9 bases between. The origin of this receptor is a female donor in good health and CMV-seronegative. Source material: PBMCs. This chain connects TRBV7-9 to TRBJ2-2; a possible D gene is TRBD2 (6 bases). DNA of the CDR3: TGTGCCAGCAGCTTCACCGGGGGCGGGGAGCTGTTTTTT. Translating gives CASSFTGGGELFF.